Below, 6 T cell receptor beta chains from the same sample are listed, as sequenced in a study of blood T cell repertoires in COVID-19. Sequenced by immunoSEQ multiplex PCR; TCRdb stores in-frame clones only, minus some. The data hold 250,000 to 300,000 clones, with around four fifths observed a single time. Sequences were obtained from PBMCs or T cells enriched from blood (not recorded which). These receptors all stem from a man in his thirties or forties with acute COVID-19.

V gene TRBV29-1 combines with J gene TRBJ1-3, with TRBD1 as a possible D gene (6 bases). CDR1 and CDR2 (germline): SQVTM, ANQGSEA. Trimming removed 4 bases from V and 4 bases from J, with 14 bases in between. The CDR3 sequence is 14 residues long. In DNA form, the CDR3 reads TGCAGCGTTGGAGCGGGGGCGCAAGGAAACACCATATATTTT. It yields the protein CSVGAGAQGNTIYF.

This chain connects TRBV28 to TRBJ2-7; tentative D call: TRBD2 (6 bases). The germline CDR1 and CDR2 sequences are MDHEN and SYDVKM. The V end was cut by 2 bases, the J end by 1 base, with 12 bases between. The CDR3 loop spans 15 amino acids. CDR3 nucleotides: TGTGCCAGCAGTTTAGGGGGGTTAGGGTCCTACGAGCAGTACGTC. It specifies CASSLGGLGSYEQYV.

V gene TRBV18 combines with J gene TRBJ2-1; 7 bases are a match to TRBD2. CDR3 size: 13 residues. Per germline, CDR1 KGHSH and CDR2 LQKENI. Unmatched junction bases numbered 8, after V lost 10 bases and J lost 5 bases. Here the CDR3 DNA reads TGTGCCACCCACTTCCTAGCGGACAATGAGCAGTTCTTC. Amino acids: CATHFLADNEQFF.

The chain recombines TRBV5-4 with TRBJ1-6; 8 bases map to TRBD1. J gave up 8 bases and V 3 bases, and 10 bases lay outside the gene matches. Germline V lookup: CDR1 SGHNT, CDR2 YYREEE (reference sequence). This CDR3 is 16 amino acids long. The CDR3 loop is CASSSDDRGVDSPLHF. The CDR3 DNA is TGTGCCAGCAGCTCCGACGACAGGGGAGTCGATTCACCCCTCCACTTT.

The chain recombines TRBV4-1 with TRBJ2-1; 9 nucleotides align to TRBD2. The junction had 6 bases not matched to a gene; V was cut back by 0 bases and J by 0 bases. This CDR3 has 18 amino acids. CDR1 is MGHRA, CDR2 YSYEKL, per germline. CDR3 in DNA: TGCGCCAGCAGCCAAGAGCTAGCGGGGATGGGCTCCTACAATGAGCAGTTCTTC. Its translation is CASSQELAGMGSYNEQFF.

The CDR3 nucleotides are TGTGCCAGGGAGAGACAGGGCGAGTCCTACGAGCAGTACGTC. It specifies CARERQGESYEQYV. This chain connects TRBV19 to TRBJ2-7; 7 bases line up with TRBD1. This CDR3 contains 14 residues. Germline V lookup: CDR1 LNHDA, CDR2 SQIVND (reference sequence). The ends lost 9 bases at V and 1 base at J; junction bases unmatched: 9.